The clone carrying this T cell receptor (beta chain) was counted once. Profiled with immunoSEQ multiplex PCR; TCRdb holds only in-frame clones, not every one. The sample has 100,000 to 150,000 clones; roughly 87% are singletons. CDR3 length: 14 amino acids. Germline V lookup: CDR1 LNHDA, CDR2 SQIVND (reference sequence). Trimming stripped 3 bases from V and 2 bases from J, with 11 bases between. This sample is part of a study of blood T cell repertoires in COVID-19. Sequenced input: peripheral blood. This chain links TRBV19 with TRBJ2-7; possible D gene TRBD1, 6 bases. The sequence was collected from a man older than 75 with active or convalescent COVID-19. The CDR3 is CASSIRTAPYEQYF. In nucleotides, the CDR3 is TGTGCCAGTAGTATCCGGACAGCACCCTACGAGCAGTACTTC. Looking up the rest from reference TRBV19 and TRBJ2-7 gives the full variable domain: DGGITQSPKYLFRKEGQNVTLSCEQNLNHDAMYWYRQDPGQGLRLIYYSQIVNDFQKGDIAEGYSVSREKKESFPLTVTSAQKNPTAFYLCASSIRTAPYEQYFGPGTRLTVT.